Listed below are T cell receptor beta chains from one sample, sequenced in a study of blood T cells in healthy people across ages. TCRdb independently ran MiXCR on the 5' RACE reads; one entry per CDR3 protein. This sample has about 1.8 million distinct CDR3 sequences, with around 48% found just once. The specimen sequenced was blood. The receptors were sampled from a woman in her thirties or forties in good health. The CDR3 runs from the conserved cysteine through the conserved F or W. Each record gives: J gene, clone size, V gene, D gene, CDR3 DNA, CDR3 protein. A D gene is named only where the DNA matches it firmly. Expanded clones get a size class; other rows say once, few or many, or leave the size out.

TRBJ2-5	many	TRBV28	TRBD2	TGTGCCAGCAGTTCCAGCGGGGGGGCTCGACAAGAGACCCAGTACTTC	CASSSSGGARQETQYF
TRBJ1-5	.	TRBV10-3	.	TGTGCCTCCGGGGCGGTAGACAATCAGCCCCAGCATTTT	CASGAVDNQPQHF
TRBJ2-5	.	TRBV5-1	.	TGCGCCAGCTTCCTTTTACCTCAAGAGACCCAGTACTTC	CASFLLPQETQYF
TRBJ2-5	few	TRBV27	TRBD2	TGTGCCAGCAGTTTATCGGTAGCGGGGGGGCAGTACTTC	CASSLSVAGGQYF
TRBJ1-6	.	TRBV10-3	TRBD1	TGTGCCATCACAGCAGGGGGAAGCTCCTATAATTCACCCCTCCACTTT	CAITAGGSSYNSPLHF
TRBJ1-2	.	TRBV29-1	TRBD1	TGCAGCGCCACGGACAGGGAACTAATCTATGACTACACCTTC	CSATDRELIYDYTF
TRBJ2-5	few	TRBV4-3	TRBD1	TGCGCCAGCAGCCAAGATATAACAGGGGAAAGGTTGGAGACCCAGTACTTC	CASSQDITGERLETQYF
TRBJ2-5	.	TRBV10-3	.	TGTGCCATCAGTGGTAACAGCCGCCTCCAAGAGACCCAGTACTTC	CAISGNSRLQETQYF
TRBJ2-1	.	TRBV20-1	.	TGCAGTGCGGACGGGACTCCCGCCTCCTACAATGAGCAGTTCTTC	CSADGTPASYNEQFF
TRBJ2-5	.	TRBV18	.	TGTGCCAGCTCACCACAAACAGGGCTAAACGAGCGGTACTTC	CASSPQTGLNERYF
TRBJ2-3	few	TRBV27	.	TGTGCCAGCAGTCCCTACAGTTCTAGCACAGATACGCAGTATTTT	CASSPYSSSTDTQYF
TRBJ2-3	.	TRBV7-2	.	TGTGCCAGCAGCTTAGGGGGTTATCGCACAGATACGCAGTATTTT	CASSLGGYRTDTQYF
TRBJ2-5	.	TRBV28	TRBD2	TGTGCCAGCAGTTTCCTCGGACTAGGGGAACGCGATGAGCAGTACTTC	CASSFLGLGERDEQYF